This TCR beta chain is drawn from a study of yellow fever vaccine responses in identical twins. Trimming cost V 3 bases and J 7 bases; bases outside gene matches: 15. The CDR3 extends over 17 amino acids. Germline V lookup: CDR1 SGHDT, CDR2 YYEEEE. General study results and limits: Among the twins, the vaccine T cell response reportedly seemed partly convergent and partly personalized.

As for this clonotype: Antigen unknown.

Via MiXCR, TCRdb re-called the RT-PCR reads, giving one row per CDR3 protein. The table shows 14,000 or so distinct CDR3 sequences, with roughly 84% occurring only once. The source of this sequence is a young woman who received the yellow fever vaccine. Sequencing used T cells from blood (PBMCs), unsorted or a sorted subset (not recorded which), obtained before or after yellow fever vaccination (not recorded which). This rearrangement joins TRBV5-6 to TRBJ2-1, with 8 bases aligning to TRBD2. CDR3 nucleotides: TGTGCCAGCAGCTCACGCCGGGGTAGCGGGATCGTTAATGAGCAGTTCTTC. Translating gives CASSSRRGSGIVNEQFF.